This T cell receptor (beta chain) was obtained from a study of CD8 T cells in ankylosing spondylitis. Overall study results and limits: What appeared characteristic of ankylosing spondylitis blood was a TCR beta motif of fewer than ten highly homologous variants.

TCRdb re-derived calls from the 5' RACE reads in MiXCR, one entry per CDR3 protein. The repertoire consists of about 400,000 distinct CDR3 sequences, with about a fifth occurring once and the leading ten covering approximately 15%. The CDR3 has 14 residues. Germline V gives CDR1 WSHSY, CDR2 SAAADI. With 6 bases clipped from V and 5 bases from J, the junction kept 9 bases outside the gene matches. As to this clonotype: Its target is not known.

The source is a male donor with ankylosing spondylitis. Sequenced material: blood, either unsorted or a sorted T cell fraction (not recorded which). The chain combines TRBV10-2 with TRBJ2-7; 8 bases line up with TRBD2. The CDR3 sequence is CASRAPGTRDEQYF. The CDR3 region has the DNA TGCGCCAGCAGGGCCCCCGGGACTAGGGACGAGCAGTACTTC.